This TCR beta chain emerged from a study of graft-versus-host responses after intestinal transplantation. Study as a whole: Recipients received multivisceral, liver-intestinal, or isolated intestinal transplants.

Study results and caveats: Circulating GvH clone levels at their peak were associated with HvG declines (early post-transplant). Graft-donor T cell macrochimerism in patients accompanied high graft-versus-host to host-versus-graft clonal ratios in allografts.

The method was immunoSEQ multiplex PCR; TCRdb's version includes in-frame clones alone and lacks a portion of them. The top ten hold about 0.3% of the sample, which has some 90,000 clones, more than 90% seen once. Worth noting for this clone: Its antigen is undetermined.

This CDR3 is built from 14 residues. Germline V CDR1 and CDR2: SNHLY, FYNNEI. Trimming shortened V by 6 bases and J by 5 bases, and 11 bases separated the two germline ends. The sequence derives from a human donor who received an intestinal transplant. The chain carries TRBV2 and TRBJ1-6; D is unresolved. The source material was unstimulated CD4+ T cells sorted from spleen or lymph node cells, sampled before intestinal transplant. CDR3 nucleotide sequence: TGTGCCAGCAGACGGAGGGAAAATAATTCACCCCTCCACTTT. It translates to CASRRRENNSPLHF.